This T cell receptor (beta chain) is drawn from a study of identical twins (dated by TCRdb to about 2016). Regarding the research as a whole: To test whether fetal clonotypes persist, the study used deep sequencing on TCR alpha and beta repertoires from monozygotic twins, unrelated adults of various ages, and cord blood. To rule out contamination, replicate twin experiments were performed at different times with different library preparation protocols. Overall study results and their limits: Fewer insertions were carried by abundant cord blood beta clonotypes; a weaker similar trend was observed in young adult naive repertoires, while no such trend was observed in memory repertoires. Out-of-frame TCR alpha sharing in monozygotic twins was systematically underestimated by recombination models, whereas sharing between unrelated individuals was in agreement with the recombination models. Compared with coincidental sharing between unrelated individuals, out-of-frame TCR alpha sequences shared between twins had an excess of sequences with low generation probability. Invariant T cells such as MAIT and iNKT could partly confound zero-insertion analyses, though diverse VJ usage argued against this for most clonotypes. In beta out-of-frame sequences, excess twin sharing was weaker, because having fewer shared sequences lowered the signal-to-noise ratio. Because the same donors could not be followed over many years, the conclusions relied on cross-sectional statistical analysis.

Receptor amplification or capture employed 5' RACE. The instrument was an Illumina HiSeq 2000. A universal primer binding site was added through template switching, and the final cDNA carried a unique molecular identifier so that TCR cDNA molecules could be counted accurately. Specific primers in the conserved constant-segment region were used to synthesize first-strand cDNA for TCR alpha and beta chains. To control for contamination, every cDNA library carried two barcodes: a SMART-Mk sample barcode plus Illumina barcodes. TruSeq adapter sequences along with Illumina sample barcodes were introduced in two successive PCR steps. The Illumina HiSeq platform was used with custom primers to sequence TCR alpha and beta cDNA libraries. Per the original workflow: MiGEC was used to process raw reads and extract unique molecular identifiers, and MiXCR was used to find CDR3 positions. For each individual, recombination models were inferred using an EM algorithm with the repgenHMM and IGoR tools. Shared clonotype analysis was performed with the tcR package in R, normalizing sharing by the product of cloneset sizes. To study raw recombination free of thymic and clonal selection effects, out-of-frame nonproductive sequences were analyzed. TCRdb trimmed public reads at Q25 via fastp, called clones via MiXCR and kept in-frame beta chains. Each entry is one CDR3 protein sequence, shown with its most common DNA and genes. The V and J calls, along with clone size, are taken from TCRdb and not from the paper's own processing. The sample data list roughly 260,000 distinct CDR3 sequences, and about an eighth of these were observed just once. The leading ten clones occupy around 8.3% of the sample.

Every donor in the study was a healthy Caucasian. Miltenyi CD45RO+ enrichment and human naive T-cell isolation kits were used to isolate memory (CD45RO+) and naive T cells from PBMC. In this sample, this clonotype turned up many times. The antigen it binds to is not known. One base away there is no much larger clone; base qualities are not given. The germline V gene supplies CDR1 SGHRS and CDR2 YFSETQ. Germline trimming amounts to 2 bases on V and 4 bases on J, with 4 as the count of junction bases outside the gene matches. Taken from cysteine to phenylalanine, the CDR3 has 14 residues. CDR3 DNA is the only sequence kept; it has 42 bases, read in frame from the first base.

The V and J segments used are TRBV5-1 and TRBJ2-5; TRBD1 agrees with 8 junctional bases. The TCR sequence derives from a young woman in good health. The source material was memory (CD45RO+) T cells sorted from blood. The cell subset or site label, as the study defines it: CD45RO+ enriched T cells. The DNA is as follows: TGCGCCAGCAGCTTCGGACAGGGTGGAGAGACCCAGTACTTC. This translates into CASSFGQGGETQYF. Where the CDR3 stops, the reference TRBV5-1 and TRBJ2-5 genes take over; the full variable domain is KAGVTQTPRYLIKTRGQQVTLSCSPISGHRSVSWYQQTPGQGLQFLFEYFSETQRNKGNFPGRFSGRQFSNSRSEMNVSTLELGDSALYLCASSFGQGGETQYFGPGTRLLVL.